These 7 T cell receptor beta chains share one sample of origin, sequenced in a study of cytomegalovirus exposure and HLA in healthy donors. PCR involved 60 Vbeta and 13 Jbeta primers. TCRdb's table, derived via immunoSEQ multiplex PCR, lists solely in-frame clones and lacks some. The sample holds hundreds of thousands of clones, approximately 80% seen once. Sequencing was performed on PBMCs. These receptors were taken from a boy between 2 and 10 years old in good health and CMV-seronegative.

The rearrangement links TRBV4-2 to TRBJ1-4, with D perhaps matching TRBD1 (6 bases). The germline V gene encodes CDR1 LGHNA and CDR2 YNFKEQ. The germline V and J ends were trimmed by 3 bases and 8 bases, with 13 bases remaining between them. The CDR3 runs 14 residues. CDR3 sequence (DNA): TGTGCCAGCAGCCAGGGACAAGTTGCCGAAAAACTGTTTTTT. It yields the protein CASSQGQVAEKLFF.

The chain recombines TRBV19 with TRBJ2-5; D is ambiguous. Trimming removed 4 bases from V and 4 bases from J, with 13 bases in between. Germline-derived CDR1 and CDR2 are LNHDA and SQIVND (reference sequence). The CDR3 has 14 amino acids. This chain's CDR3 is CASSTSGSRETQYF. CDR3 nucleotides: TGTGCCAGTAGTACATCCGGGTCTAGAGAGACCCAGTACTTC.

The rearrangement links TRBV30 to TRBJ2-7; TRBD2 aligns across 8 bases. Trimming removed 4 bases from V and 6 bases from J; junction bases left unmatched: 14. This CDR3 comprises 15 residues. Per the germline V gene, CDR1 is GTSNPN and CDR2 is SVGIG (reference sequence). CDR3 amino acids: CAWMGLGALSGEQYF. CDR3 coding DNA: TGTGCCTGGATGGGACTAGGGGCCCTTTCGGGCGAGCAGTACTTC.

The gene calls are TRBV15 and TRBJ1-5; D is undetermined. The CDR3 is made up of 15 amino acids. V gave up 1 base and J gave up 8 bases, with 15 bases separating them. The germline V gene encodes CDR1 LNHNV and CDR2 YYDKDF (reference sequence). The CDR3 here is CATSRGSRAQEPQHF. CDR3 nucleotides: TGTGCCACCAGCAGAGGGTCGAGAGCCCAGGAGCCCCAGCATTTT. Filled out from reference TRBV15 and TRBJ1-5, the complete variable domain reads DAMVIQNPRYQVTQFGKPVTLSCSQTLNHNVMYWYQQKSSQAPKLLFHYYDKDFNNEADTPDNFQSRRPNTSFCFLDIRSPGLGDTAMYLCATSRGSRAQEPQHFGDGTRLSIL.

The rearrangement joins TRBV19 to TRBJ1-5; D is unclear. This CDR3 is built from 13 residues. The V and J ends lost 3 bases and 5 bases respectively, with 8 bases between them. The V gene's germline CDR1 is LNHDA and CDR2 SQIVND (reference sequence). The CDR3 is CASSIEGHQPQHF. CDR3 coding DNA: TGTGCCAGTAGTATCGAGGGCCATCAGCCCCAGCATTTT. Looking up the rest from reference TRBV19 and TRBJ1-5 gives the full variable domain: DGGITQSPKYLFRKEGQNVTLSCEQNLNHDAMYWYRQDPGQGLRLIYYSQIVNDFQKGDIAEGYSVSREKKESFPLTVTSAQKNPTAFYLCASSIEGHQPQHFGDGTRLSIL.

V is TRBV6-1 and J is TRBJ1-6; tentative D call: TRBD1 (6 bases). CDR1 and CDR2 (germline): MNHNS, SASEGT. This CDR3 is 16 amino acids long. Trimming pared 2 bases from V and 5 bases from J, leaving 13 bases between. Here the CDR3 reads CASSEQGLGNNSPLHF. The CDR3 region has the DNA TGTGCCAGCAGTGAACAGGGGCTAGGGAATAATTCACCCCTCCACTTT.

The J gene is TRBJ2-5, the V gene TRBV2, with 12 bases aligning to TRBD2. V shed 2 bases, J shed 0 bases, and the junction held 4 bases outside the gene matches. This CDR3 is 17 amino acids long. Germline CDR1 is SNHLY and CDR2 is FYNNEI. The CDR3 nucleotides read TGTGCCAGCAGTGAAACTAGCGGGGGGCCCTACCAAGAGACCCAGTACTTC. Protein: CASSETSGGPYQETQYF. Variable domain in full (rest from reference TRBV2 and TRBJ2-5): EPEVTQTPSHQVTQMGQEVILRCVPISNHLYFYWYRQILGQKVEFLVSFYNNEISEKSEIFDDQFSVERPDGSNFTLKIRSTKLEDSAMYFCASSETSGGPYQETQYFGPGTRLLVL.